One and the same sample provided the 24 T cell receptor beta chains below, sequenced in a study of T cell responses to AZD1222 COVID-19 vaccine. Repertoires were generated with immunoSEQ multiplex PCR, while TCRdb's copy carries only in-frame clones and drops some. The sample has roughly 100,000 clones; about 90% are singletons. This specimen consisted of peripheral blood, obtained on day 0 of AZD1222 vaccination. All receptors derive from an adult in good health.

The V and J genes are TRBV23-1 and TRBJ1-4; 10 bases agree with TRBD1. TRBV23-1 qualifies as an ORF whose function is uncertain. The length of the CDR3 is 14 residues. The J segment lost 8 bases and the V segment lost 5 bases, leaving 5 bases of the junction unmatched. The CDR3 DNA reads TGCGCCAGCAGTACGGGACAGGGGCGGGAAAAACTGTTTTTT. It codes for CASSTGQGREKLFF.

This clone was counted a single time. The rearrangement links TRBV30 to TRBJ1-1, with 10 bases lining up with TRBD1. This CDR3 spans 16 amino acids. CDR1 is GTSNPN and CDR2 is SVGIG in the germline V gene (reference sequence). Germline trimming cut 4 bases from V and 1 base from J; bases unmatched to any gene: 9. CDR3 region: CAWTVPGQGQNTEAFF. CDR3 nucleotides: TGTGCCTGGACCGTCCCGGGACAGGGGCAGAACACTGAAGCTTTCTTT.

V is TRBV9 and J is TRBJ2-5, with 13 bases lining up with TRBD2. Germline V CDR1 and CDR2: SGDLS, YYNGEE. The V and J ends lost 4 bases and 5 bases, in that order; junction bases with no gene match: 5. The CDR3 covers 15 residues. The CDR3 bases are TGTGCCAGCAGCTTCCGACTAGCGGGGGGCGAGACCCAGTACTTC. Protein sequence: CASSFRLAGGETQYF.

This chain joins TRBV5-1 and TRBJ1-2, with 7 bases identical to TRBD1. The germline V gene has CDR1 SGHRS and CDR2 YFSETQ. This CDR3 has 14 residues. The junction had 6 bases not matched to a gene; V was cut back by 2 bases and J by 5 bases. This CDR3 reads CASSLPGQRYGYTF. CDR3 in DNA: TGCGCCAGCAGCTTACCGGGACAGCGATATGGCTACACCTTC.

CDR3 nucleotides: TGCGCCAGCAGCTTATCTAGCGGGGAGTACAATGAGCAGTTCTTC. It yields the protein CASSLSSGEYNEQFF. The genes are TRBV5-1 and TRBJ2-1, with TRBD2 identical over 9 bases. This CDR3 comprises 15 residues. CDR1 SGHRS and CDR2 YFSETQ come from the germline V gene. V gave up 2 bases and J gave up 4 bases; unmatched junction bases: 4.

The chain combines TRBV5-1 with TRBJ2-3; 7 nucleotides agree with TRBD2. The CDR3 runs to 13 residues. J gave up 1 base and V 4 bases, and 0 bases lay outside the gene matches. Germline V gene data show CDR1 as SGHRS and CDR2 as YFSETQ. The DNA for the CDR3 is TGCGCCAGCAGCGCGGGGGGCACAGATACGCAGTATTTT. Protein sequence: CASSAGGTDTQYF.

The chain is built from TRBV20-1 and TRBJ2-7; the D is unclear. Deletions cut 3 bases from V and 4 bases from J, with 10 bases between. CDR3 length: 12 amino acids. Germline CDR1 and CDR2: DFQATT and SNEGSKA (reference sequence). The CDR3 loop reads CSASWGRYEQYF. CDR3 coding DNA: TGCAGTGCTAGTTGGGGTCGATACGAGCAGTACTTC.

This chain connects TRBV9 to TRBJ1-1; no reliable D call. This CDR3 region has 13 residues. The V gene lost 3 bases and the J gene lost 4 bases, with 10 bases spanning the gap. CDR1 and CDR2 (germline): SGDLS, YYNGEE. The CDR3 DNA reads as TGTGCCAGCAGCGCGACAAGCGGCACTGAAGCTTTCTTT. Amino acid sequence: CASSATSGTEAFF. The whole variable domain, filled in from reference TRBV9 and TRBJ1-1, reads DSGVTQTPKHLITATGQRVTLRCSPRSGDLSVYWYQQSLDQGLQFLIQYYNGEERAKGNILERFSAQQFPDLHSELNLSSLELGDSALYFCASSATSGTEAFFGQGTRLTVV.

CDR3 sequence reads: CASSLGTGGSQPQHF. CDR3 nucleotides: TGTGCCAGCAGCCTGGGCACAGGGGGCAGTCAGCCCCAGCATTTT. The chain is built from TRBV3-1 (or the pseudogene TRBV3-2) and TRBJ1-5, with 9 bases aligning to TRBD1. Germline loops: CDR1 LGHDT, CDR2 YNNKEL (reference sequence). Losses at the gene ends were 4 bases for V and 6 bases for J; bases not matched to a gene: 7. The CDR3 totals 15 residues.

The J gene is TRBJ1-4, the V gene TRBV5-1; no clear D gene. The V and J ends lost 2 bases and 0 bases respectively, with 8 bases between them. Per the germline V gene, CDR1 is SGHRS and CDR2 is YFSETQ. The CDR3 totals 15 residues. The CDR3 nucleotides are TGCGCCAGCAGCTTCGGGCAGTCAACTAATGAAAAACTGTTTTTT. Translation: CASSFGQSTNEKLFF. The variable domain in full, with the rest retrieved from reference TRBV5-1 and TRBJ1-4, is KAGVTQTPRYLIKTRGQQVTLSCSPISGHRSVSWYQQTPGQGLQFLFEYFSETQRNKGNFPGRFSGRQFSNSRSEMNVSTLELGDSALYLCASSFGQSTNEKLFFGSGTQLSVL.

The chain employs TRBV2 and TRBJ2-1; D remains unclear. CDR1 is SNHLY, CDR2 FYNNEI, per germline. With 7 bases removed from V and 0 bases from J, the gap between germline ends came to 10 bases. The CDR3 has 14 amino acids. CDR3 sequence: CASNRQSSYNEQFF. CDR3 bases: TGTGCCAGCAACCGGCAAAGCTCCTACAATGAGCAGTTCTTC.

The chain carries TRBV7-8 and TRBJ1-5; unclear D gene. CDR1 SGHVS and CDR2 FQNEAQ come from the germline V gene. The germline V and J ends were trimmed by 3 bases and 5 bases, with 5 bases remaining between them. CDR3 length equals 12 residues. CDR3 DNA: TGTGCCAGCAGCTTTGGGGATCAGCCCCAGCATTTT. Protein: CASSFGDQPQHF.

This clone appeared once. The chain uses TRBV5-4 and TRBJ2-3; no definite D call. V lost 1 base, J lost 0 bases, and 9 bases lay in between. Germline-derived CDR1 and CDR2 are SGHNT and YYREEE (reference sequence). The CDR3 is 15 residues long. The CDR3 nucleotides read TGTGCCAGCAGCTTGACCTACTATAGCACAGATACGCAGTATTTT. It yields the protein CASSLTYYSTDTQYF.

This chain connects TRBV20-1 to TRBJ1-5, with TRBD1 identical over 7 bases. V lost 3 bases, J lost 2 bases, and 4 bases stayed unmatched. CDR1 and CDR2 (germline): DFQATT, SNEGSKA (reference sequence). This CDR3 comprises 14 residues. The CDR3 spells CSASFTGGNQPQHF. CDR3 nucleotides: TGCAGTGCTAGTTTTACAGGGGGCAATCAGCCCCAGCATTTT.

V is TRBV18 and J is TRBJ2-3; no clear D gene. The germline V gene encodes CDR1 KGHSH and CDR2 LQKENI. The V and J ends lost 3 bases and 4 bases respectively, with 11 bases between them. The CDR3 has 14 amino acids. The CDR3 coding sequence is TGTGCCAGCTCACCTAGGACCTACTCAGATACGCAGTATTTT. This encodes CASSPRTYSDTQYF.

J is TRBJ1-2 and V is TRBV4-1; D is uncertain. V lost 4 bases, J lost 6 bases, and 3 bases lay in between. The CDR3 sequence is 10 residues long. In germline, CDR1 is MGHRA, CDR2 YSYEKL. The CDR3 reads CASSLDGYTF. The CDR3 DNA sequence: TGCGCCAGCAGCCTGGATGGCTACACCTTC.

The chain joins TRBV7-9 to TRBJ1-1, with 7 bases identical to TRBD1. This CDR3 region has 13 residues. V shed 11 bases and J 6 bases; nucleotides not matched to a gene: 12. Germline assignment: CDR1 SEHNR and CDR2 FQNEAQ (reference sequence). For the CDR3, the DNA is TGTGCCGGTAAGACAGGGAGAGAATCTGAAGCTTTCTTT. This codes for CAGKTGRESEAFF.

CDR3 sequence: CASSQKWGPYNEQFF. The CDR3 DNA reads TGTGCCAGCAGCCAGAAATGGGGGCCCTACAATGAGCAGTTCTTC. The V call is TRBV14, the J call TRBJ2-1, with D maybe TRBD1 (6 bases). This CDR3 spans 15 amino acids. V lost 3 bases to trimming and J lost 2 bases, with 11 bases between them. Germline-derived CDR1 and CDR2 are SGHDN and FVKESK.

The chain combines TRBV5-1 with TRBJ2-1, with 12 positions matching TRBD2. The V gene's germline CDR1 is SGHRS and CDR2 YFSETQ. V trimming: 2 bases; J trimming: 15 bases; junction bases outside the gene matches: 9. The CDR3 length is 14 residues. The CDR3 bases are TGCGCCAGCAGCTTCGATGGGACTAGCGGGCGGGCGTTCTTC. As protein: CASSFDGTSGRAFF. Full variable domain (missing parts from reference TRBV5-1 and TRBJ2-1): KAGVTQTPRYLIKTRGQQVTLSCSPISGHRSVSWYQQTPGQGLQFLFEYFSETQRNKGNFPGRFSGRQFSNSRSEMNVSTLELGDSALYLCASSFDGTSGRAFFGPGTRLTVL.

The chain employs TRBV28 and TRBJ2-7, with TRBD2 as a possible D gene (6 bases). V shed 3 bases and J shed 2 bases, with 11 bases lying between them. The CDR3 is 14 residues long. Germline assignment: CDR1 MDHEN and CDR2 SYDVKM. The CDR3 loop is CASSLGRGPYEQYF. The DNA of the CDR3 is TGTGCCAGCAGTTTGGGGCGGGGACCCTACGAGCAGTACTTC.

This clone has more than one count but fewer than ten. The genes are TRBV5-1 and TRBJ1-1; D might be TRBD1 (5 bases). The CDR3 length is 14 residues. Germline CDR1 and CDR2: SGHRS and YFSETQ. Trimming left V 0 bases short and J 5 bases short, with 11 bases between. The CDR3 reads CASSLDPGDTEAFF. Here the CDR3 DNA reads TGCGCCAGCAGCTTGGATCCGGGGGATACTGAAGCTTTCTTT.

The chain joins TRBV27 to TRBJ1-4; possibly TRBD1 for D (5 bases). Per germline, CDR1 MNHEY and CDR2 SMNVEV (reference sequence). The CDR3 sequence is 15 residues long. V lost 2 bases and J lost 10, with 17 bases in between. The CDR3: CASSLMVGGHGKLFF. In DNA form, the CDR3 reads TGTGCCAGCAGTTTAATGGTCGGGGGTCACGGAAAACTGTTTTTT.

The chain links TRBV29-1 to TRBJ2-5, with 13 bases that match TRBD2. The CDR3 length is 16 residues. Germline V gene data show CDR1 as SQVTM and CDR2 as ANQGSEA. The ends lost 3 bases at V and 4 bases at J; junction bases unmatched: 8. CDR3 amino acids: CSVDRSGTSGTETQYF. DNA of the CDR3: TGCAGCGTTGACCGATCGGGGACTAGCGGGACAGAGACCCAGTACTTC.

The chain carries TRBV21-1 and TRBJ1-5. TRBV21-1 is a recognized pseudogene. The CDR3 runs 15 residues. The CDR3 loop reads CASSKGRGRGQPQHF. CDR3 in DNA: TGTGCCAGCAGCAAGGGTCGAGGACGGGGTCAGCCCCAGCATTTT.